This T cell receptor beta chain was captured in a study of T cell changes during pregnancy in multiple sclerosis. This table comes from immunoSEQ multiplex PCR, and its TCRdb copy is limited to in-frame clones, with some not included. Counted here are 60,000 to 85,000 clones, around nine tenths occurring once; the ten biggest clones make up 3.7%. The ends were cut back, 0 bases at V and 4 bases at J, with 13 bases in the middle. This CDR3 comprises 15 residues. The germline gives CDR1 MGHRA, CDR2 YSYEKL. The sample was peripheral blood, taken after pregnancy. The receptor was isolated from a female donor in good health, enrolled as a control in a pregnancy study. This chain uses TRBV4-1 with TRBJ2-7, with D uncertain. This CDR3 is CASSQEGTELYEQYF. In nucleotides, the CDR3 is TGCGCCAGCAGCCAAGAGGGCACAGAACTTTACGAGCAGTACTTC.